This TCR beta chain is drawn from a study of beta chain features in type 1 diabetes. There are a few counts of this clone. Its antigen is unknown. Study-wide points: Moderate yet significant TCRB CDR3 shortening was seen in Type 1 diabetes patients in all four CD4+ subsets. Patients with type 1 diabetes carried fewer insertions and had more deletions at their VDJ junctions. cDNA sequencing could over-represent cells with high TCR expression.

CDR3 length equals 17 residues. The germline V gene has CDR1 LNHNV and CDR2 YYDKDF (reference sequence). The V gene lost 0 bases and the J gene lost 2 bases, with 17 bases spanning the gap. Expressed TCRB transcripts were sequenced because the entire RNA isolate underwent reverse transcription. Profiling relied on immunoSEQ multiplex PCR, and the TCRdb table lists in-frame clones only, not all of them. This table has a few hundred thousand clones, less than 15% appearing once. The chain has TRBV15 and TRBJ2-7; no clear D gene. The sample taken for sequencing was naive CD4+ T cells from blood. This clonotype was obtained from a woman under 30 with type 1 diabetes. In DNA form, the CDR3 reads TGTGCCACCAGCAGAGATCAGAGAGAACCAGGAACCTACGAGCAGTACTTC. This encodes CATSRDQREPGTYEQYF.